Included here is one T cell receptor (beta chain) sequence, with context. The antigen is undetermined. This record belongs to a study of cytomegalovirus exposure and HLA in healthy donors. All donors participated as healthy donors of bone marrow. Between the trimmed V and J ends, which lost 2 bases and 7 bases, there was a span of 15 bases. CDR1 is WNHNN and CDR2 is SYGVQD in the germline V gene (reference sequence). CDR3 length: 15 residues. Use of 60 Vbeta and 13 Jbeta primers characterized the PCR. Assay: immunoSEQ multiplex PCR; the TCRdb copy retains only in-frame clones and omits some. This sample carries more than 150,000 clones, around four fifths of them seen once, and the ten largest clones take over 2%. Study-wide results and caveats: Analysis performed later found approximately 17,000 TCR beta sequences associated with HLA alleles at 0.05 false discovery rate.

The clonotype comes from a woman in her forties or fifties in good health and CMV-seropositive. The genes are TRBV10-1 and TRBJ1-5, with no clear D. The sequenced sample was PBMCs. CDR3 DNA: TGCGCCAGCAGTGAGACCGGAGGGTCGGGGCAGCCCCAGCATTTT. Protein: CASSETGGSGQPQHF.